The present T cell receptor (beta chain) was sequenced within a study of blood T cell repertoires in COVID-19. Study information: Acute and convalescent COVID-19 specimens originated in the United States, Italy and Spain.

Trimming took off 4 bases at V and 6 bases at J, with 21 bases between the two ends. The CDR3 loop spans 15 amino acids. The germline gives CDR1 GTSNPN, CDR2 SVGIG (reference sequence). Seattle patients were enrolled while actively infected and followed longitudinally. Clones were sequenced by immunoSEQ multiplex PCR, and TCRdb holds only the in-frame ones, with some missing. The table lists about 300,000 clones, approximately 91% of them singletons. This clone was picked up one time. The receptor was isolated from a woman in her twenties or thirties with COVID-19, enrolled during active disease. The chain employs TRBV30 and TRBJ1-1, with a weak D call TRBD1 (5 bases). The source material was peripheral blood. Written as DNA, the CDR3 is TGTGCCTGGACCGACTGGGGGGGAATTGGTGCTGAAGCTTTCTTT. Residues: CAWTDWGGIGAEAFF.